What follows is one T cell receptor (beta chain) and its context. Antigen specificity is unknown. This entry is derived from a study of cytomegalovirus exposure and HLA in healthy donors. Notes on the study in general: The dataset shows that most TCR sequences were rare, while some public TCRs occurred in many donors. According to the study, approximately 150 TCR beta chains were cytomegalovirus-associated.

Trimming shortened V by 4 bases and J by 7 bases, and 17 bases separated the two germline ends. The CDR3 has 14 amino acids. Germline CDR1 reads GTSNPN; CDR2 reads SVGIG (reference sequence). Method: immunoSEQ multiplex PCR; TCRdb's copy keeps in-frame clones and lacks some. The data contain 130,000 to 150,000 clones, 87% of them singletons. The source material was PBMCs. The rearrangement uses TRBV30 and TRBJ2-1; D is possibly TRBD1 (6 bases). The sequence was collected from a man aged 18 to 35 in good health and CMV-seropositive. As DNA, the CDR3 is TGTGCCTGGACGTTGGGGGCCCCCGAGAATGAGCAGTTCTTC. Translating gives CAWTLGAPENEQFF.